This T cell receptor (beta chain) was sequenced for a study of graft-versus-host responses after intestinal transplantation. Here immunoSEQ multiplex PCR was the method, and the copy in TCRdb shows in-frame clones only, minus some. This sample has approximately 32,000 clones, with about 93% found just once. Germline V gene lookup returns CDR1 SGHAT and CDR2 FQNNGV. This CDR3 region has 13 residues. Sequenced material: PBMCs, taken 16 days after intestinal transplant. V usage is TRBV11-2 and J usage is TRBJ2-5; D is possibly TRBD2 (5 bases). The end of the DNA aligns better with TRBJ2-7, so the J call may be wrong. The receptor was isolated from a human patient who received an intestinal transplant, so some T cells may come from the graft donor. CDR3 bases: TGTGCCAGCAGCTTAGATCGGGACTACGAGCAGTACTTC. This codes for CASSLDRDYEQYF.